These 29 T cell receptor beta chains originate from one sample sequenced in a study of OX40 agonist ivuxolimab in advanced cancers. Some clones are missing from TCRdb's copy, which holds only in-frame ones; the method was immunoSEQ multiplex PCR. The table records 83,000 or so clones, around 85% of them present only once. Specimen: CD4+ or CD8+ T cells sorted from blood, collected in a trial of the OX40 agonist ivuxolimab. The receptors were sampled from an adult with an advanced solid tumor such as melanoma, head and neck, liver or kidney cancer.

The gene calls are TRBV7-6 and TRBJ1-5; D gene ambiguous. V shed 5 bases and J shed 7 bases, with 12 bases lying between them. Germline V gene data show CDR1 as SGHVS and CDR2 as FNYEAQ. The CDR3 spans 13 residues. CDR3 amino acids: CASSPITGQPQHF. The DNA of the CDR3 is TGTGCCAGCAGCCCCATCACGGGACAGCCCCAGCATTTT.

The chain carries TRBV6-5 and TRBJ1-4; TRBD1 aligns across 7 bases. Trimming removed 4 bases from V and 8 bases from J; junction bases left unmatched: 13. There are 16 residues in the CDR3. From germline, CDR1 is MNHEY and CDR2 SVGAGI. CDR3 sequence (DNA): TGTGCCAGCAGTTCCCCCCGACAGGGCAAGGGCGAAAAACTGTTTTTT. As protein: CASSSPRQGKGEKLFF.

The gene calls are TRBV7-9 and TRBJ2-7, with D perhaps matching TRBD1 (5 bases). The V and J ends lost 5 bases and 2 bases respectively, with 13 bases between them. There are 14 residues in the CDR3. Germline V gene lookup returns CDR1 SEHNR and CDR2 FQNEAQ (reference sequence). DNA for the CDR3: TGTGCCAGCAGCCCGACAGCTCAGCCCTACGAGCAGTACTTC. Amino acid sequence: CASSPTAQPYEQYF.

The chain carries TRBV4-3 and TRBJ1-5; D is undetermined. This CDR3 contains 15 residues. The germline CDR1 and CDR2 sequences are LGHNA and YSLEER. V lost 0 bases and J 5 bases, leaving 11 bases between the germline ends. The CDR3 here is CASSQDPGRDQPQHF. The CDR3 DNA reads as TGCGCCAGCAGCCAAGATCCGGGCAGAGATCAGCCCCAGCATTTT.

This rearrangement joins TRBV5-1 to TRBJ2-2, with D possibly being TRBD1 (6 bases). V was shortened by 0 bases and J by 6 bases, with 12 bases between the two germline ends. CDR3 length: 15 residues. Germline CDR1 and CDR2: SGHRS and YFSETQ. CDR3 DNA: TGCGCCAGCAGCTTGGGACAGGTCTCGTCCGGGGAGCTGTTTTTT. This sequence encodes CASSLGQVSSGELFF.

CDR3: CASSLGHKGYEQYF. The DNA for the CDR3 is TGTGCCAGCAGCTTAGGGCATAAAGGATACGAGCAGTACTTC. The V gene is TRBV7-2, the J gene TRBJ2-7; D uncertain. V lost 1 base to trimming and J lost 4 bases, with 11 bases between them. The CDR3 runs to 14 residues. Germline V gene sequence: CDR1 SGHTA, CDR2 FQGNSA.

The CDR3 nucleotides read TGTGCCAGCAGCTATGACCGGGACAGCGAAAAACTGTTTTTT. Translated: CASSYDRDSEKLFF. The V and J genes are TRBV7-9 and TRBJ1-4, with TRBD1 matching over 7 bases. From germline, CDR1 is SEHNR and CDR2 FQNEAQ (reference sequence). This CDR3 contains 14 residues. Trimming at V came to 4 bases and at J to 8 bases, leaving 7 bases not matched to a gene.

The chain carries TRBV11-2 and TRBJ2-7, with D possibly TRBD1 on 5 matching bases. The CDR3 is 13 amino acids. Germline V gene data show CDR1 as SGHAT and CDR2 as FQNNGV. Trimming pared 1 base from V and 3 bases from J, leaving 7 bases between. The CDR3 sequence: CASSLGQYYEQYF. The DNA for the CDR3 is TGTGCCAGCAGCTTAGGACAGTACTACGAGCAGTACTTC.

CDR3 sequence: CASSYRDRALGEQYF. The CDR3 DNA reads TGTGCCAGCAGCTACCGGGACAGGGCACTTGGCGAGCAGTACTTC. V gene TRBV7-8 combines with J gene TRBJ2-7; 9 bases map to TRBD1. The CDR3 consists of 15 residues. V shed 4 bases, J shed 6 bases, and the junction held 10 bases outside the gene matches. Per the germline V gene, CDR1 is SGHVS and CDR2 is FQNEAQ.

This clone was observed once. The chain carries TRBV10-3 and TRBJ2-1, with 9 nucleotides matching TRBD2. Germline CDR1 reads ENHRY; CDR2 reads SYGVKD. The V segment lost 0 bases and the J segment 7 bases; nucleotides outside the gene matches: 7. This CDR3 has 16 residues. The DNA of the CDR3 is TGTGCCATCAGTGAGTCACAACTAGCGGGTAGGAATGAGCAGTTCTTC. Protein sequence: CAISESQLAGRNEQFF.

The chain recombines TRBV5-1 with TRBJ1-6, with D hard to call. This CDR3 has 15 amino acids. The ends were cut back, 4 bases at V and 5 bases at J, with 13 bases in the middle. Germline lookup yields CDR1 SGHRS and CDR2 YFSETQ. The CDR3 is CASSQTGINNSPLHF. CDR3 DNA: TGCGCCAGCAGCCAAACCGGGATCAATAATTCACCCCTCCACTTT.

The chain carries TRBV9 and TRBJ1-5; D is possibly TRBD1 (6 bases). Germline CDR1 is SGDLS and CDR2 is YYNGEE. V was pared by 2 bases and J by 3 bases, with 12 bases between. This CDR3 has 15 amino acids. CDR3 bases: TGTGCCAGCAGCGTCTCCGGGACAAACAATCAGCCCCAGCATTTT. Encoded protein: CASSVSGTNNQPQHF.

This chain connects TRBV4-1 to TRBJ2-3, with 10 bases fitting TRBD1. The CDR3 totals 18 residues. Unmatched junction bases numbered 13, after V lost 2 bases and J lost 5 bases. The germline V gene encodes CDR1 MGHRA and CDR2 YSYEKL. The CDR3 nucleotides read TGCGCCAGCAGCCAACAAGGGGGTGTCGGACAGGGGGTAGATACGCAGTATTTT. It encodes CASSQQGGVGQGVDTQYF.

The chain links TRBV10-2 to TRBJ2-7, with D perhaps assigned TRBD1 or TRBD2 (5 bases each). V lost 2 bases, J lost 3 bases, and 11 bases lay in between. Per the germline V gene, CDR1 is WSHSY and CDR2 is SAAADI. This CDR3 has 14 residues. Written as DNA, the CDR3 is TGCGCCAGCAGTGAGCCCACAGGAGGCTACGAGCAGTACTTC. Its translation is CASSEPTGGYEQYF.

The CDR3 reads CASSTLNQETQYF. The CDR3 region has the DNA TGTGCCAGTTCCACATTGAACCAAGAGACCCAGTACTTC. The V gene is TRBV19, the J gene TRBJ2-5; D ambiguous. The germline V gene encodes CDR1 LNHDA and CDR2 SQIVND (reference sequence). The length of the CDR3 is 13 residues. V was clipped by 8 bases and J by 0 bases, with 10 bases between them.

The chain uses TRBV5-8 and TRBJ1-1; D is uncertain. The V end was cut by 4 bases, the J end by 0 bases, with 13 bases between. Germline CDR1 reads SGHTS; CDR2 reads YDEGEE. The CDR3 runs to 15 residues. Here the CDR3 reads CASSSAGSMNTEAFF. The CDR3 nucleotides read TGTGCCAGCAGCAGTGCCGGGAGCATGAACACTGAAGCTTTCTTT.

This chain joins TRBV28 and TRBJ1-5, with D unresolved. Per germline, CDR1 MDHEN and CDR2 SYDVKM. Trimming pared 7 bases from V and 0 bases from J, leaving 10 bases between. The CDR3 sequence is 14 residues long. The CDR3 loop reads CASNSINSNQPQHF. DNA for the CDR3: TGTGCCAGCAACAGTATCAATAGCAATCAGCCCCAGCATTTT.

The chain recombines TRBV7-2 with TRBJ2-1; 10 bases agree with TRBD2. After removal of 0 bases from V and 5 bases from J, the junction contained 4 bases not matched to a gene. Germline CDR1 and CDR2: SGHTA and FQGNSA. The CDR3 is 16 amino acids. CDR3 bases: TGTGCCAGCAGCTTAGCAGGTGGACTAGCGGACAATGAGCAGTTCTTC. Translation: CASSLAGGLADNEQFF.

The V and J genes are TRBV29-1 and TRBJ2-5; possible D gene TRBD1, 6 bases. V lost 7 bases, J lost 3 bases, and 18 bases lay in between. The germline gives CDR1 SQVTM, CDR2 ANQGSEA. The CDR3 extends over 14 amino acids. The CDR3 here is CSALGAEGKETQYF. CDR3 DNA sequence: TGCAGCGCCCTGGGGGCTGAAGGGAAAGAGACCCAGTACTTC.

V is TRBV7-2 and J is TRBJ1-1, with 7 nucleotides matching TRBD1. V shed 7 bases and J 5 bases; nucleotides not matched to a gene: 4. This CDR3 has 12 amino acids. From germline, CDR1 is SGHTA and CDR2 FQGNSA. CDR3 amino acids: CASKQGQTEAFF. The CDR3 DNA reads as TGTGCCAGCAAGCAGGGACAGACTGAAGCTTTCTTT.

This chain uses TRBV27 with TRBJ2-3, with D possibly TRBD2 on 5 matching bases. The CDR3 is 15 residues long. Trimming stripped 9 bases from V and 3 bases from J, with 19 bases between. Germline lookup yields CDR1 MNHEY and CDR2 SMNVEV (reference sequence). The CDR3 nucleotides read TGTGCCAGTATTTTAGGTCATGAGGGTACAGATACGCAGTATTTT. This encodes CASILGHEGTDTQYF.

The chain links TRBV18 to TRBJ2-6; possibly TRBD1 for D (6 bases). Trimming stripped 2 bases from V and 0 bases from J, with 14 bases between. Germline loops: CDR1 KGHSH, CDR2 LQKENI. The CDR3 totals 18 residues. CDR3 sequence (DNA): TGTGCCAGCTCACCAGGACAGCTAGGGCCCTCTGGGGCCAACGTCCTGACTTTC. It encodes CASSPGQLGPSGANVLTF.

This rearrangement joins TRBV6-6 to TRBJ1-5; D ambiguous. The CDR3 sequence is 13 residues long. CDR1 and CDR2 (germline): MNHNY, SVGAGI (reference sequence). The V end lost 4 bases, the J end lost 2 bases, and 6 bases lay between the germline ends. CDR3 protein: CASSSPGNQPQHF. Here the CDR3 DNA reads TGTGCCAGCAGTTCTCCGGGCAATCAGCCCCAGCATTTT.

This chain uses TRBV7-2 with TRBJ2-1; 11 bases are shared with TRBD2. Germline CDR1 and CDR2: SGHTA and FQGNSA. The CDR3 has 15 residues. V lost 5 bases to trimming and J lost 7 bases; unmatched junction nucleotides: 7. This chain's CDR3 is CASSQTSGVTNEQFF. CDR3 bases: TGTGCCAGCAGCCAGACTAGCGGGGTGACGAATGAGCAGTTCTTC.

This clone was seen a single time. The V call is TRBV7-9, the J call TRBJ1-1; D uncertain. CDR3 length equals 12 residues. Trimming removed 5 bases at V and 7 bases at J, with 11 bases between. Germline assignment: CDR1 SEHNR and CDR2 FQNEAQ (reference sequence). CDR3 DNA: TGTGCCAGCAGCCCTCGGACGGTTGAAGCTTTCTTT. Protein sequence: CASSPRTVEAFF.

This clone was picked up a small number of times. V and J are TRBV13 and TRBJ2-3, with TRBD2 as a possible D gene (6 bases). Germline V gene lookup returns CDR1 PRHDT and CDR2 FYEKMQ (reference sequence). Trimming stripped 3 bases from V and 5 bases from J, with 12 bases between. This CDR3 has 14 residues. The CDR3 sequence is CASSFSVSGDTQYF. DNA for the CDR3: TGTGCCAGCAGCTTCTCGGTTAGCGGAGATACGCAGTATTTT.

The J gene is TRBJ1-2, the V gene TRBV6-5, with D perhaps matching TRBD1 (5 bases). Germline lookup yields CDR1 MNHEY and CDR2 SVGAGI. The V end lost 5 bases, the J end lost 5 bases, and 12 bases lay between the germline ends. CDR3 length equals 13 residues. As DNA, the CDR3 is TGTGCCAGCAGTAAAACGCAGGGTTATGGCTACACCTTC. It specifies CASSKTQGYGYTF.

V is TRBV10-3 and J is TRBJ2-3; tentative D call: TRBD1 (5 bases). The germline V and J ends were trimmed by 1 base and 9 bases, with 11 bases remaining between them. Looked up from germline, CDR1 is ENHRY and CDR2 is SYGVKD. The CDR3 loop spans 13 amino acids. CDR3 sequence: CAISEYTGKTQYF. The CDR3 DNA sequence: TGTGCCATCAGTGAGTATACAGGAAAGACGCAGTATTTT.

This sequence joins TRBV6-5 and TRBJ2-7, with TRBD2 matching over 7 bases. From germline, CDR1 is MNHEY and CDR2 SVGAGI. The CDR3 runs to 15 residues. Unmatched junction bases numbered 7, after V lost 5 bases and J lost 0 bases. The CDR3 protein is CASSRLAQSSYEQYF. CDR3 nucleotides: TGTGCCAGCAGTCGACTAGCCCAGAGCTCCTACGAGCAGTACTTC.